The 16 T cell receptor beta chains listed next were all sequenced from one sample in a study of T cells expressing NK-cell markers. TCRdb processed the 5' RACE reads again and assigns one entry to each CDR3 protein, with no DNA. The sample has 150,000 to 200,000 distinct CDR3 sequences; the top ten hold approximately 17%. Source material: blood T cells: a sorted CD56 or NKG2C T cell subset, CD4+ or CD8+ T cells, or bulk PBMC T cells (not recorded which). Receptor source: a woman aged 18-70 years in good health.

The chain joins TRBV20-1 to TRBJ2-7; TCRdb proposes TRBD1, but this gene call is untestable without DNA. The CDR3 has 15 residues. Germline-derived CDR1 and CDR2 are DFQATT and SNEGSKA (reference sequence). The CDR3 sequence: CSASRPGTSLYEQYF.

J is TRBJ1-4 and V is TRBV5-1; TCRdb selects TRBD1, and the lack of DNA leaves this call unchecked. The CDR3 consists of 18 residues. Germline V gene lookup returns CDR1 SGHRS and CDR2 YFSETQ. CDR3 sequence: CASSWKQGALVTNEKLFF.

The genes are TRBV7-2 and TRBJ1-2; checking the TCRdb D call of TRBD1 is not possible without DNA. This CDR3 spans 14 amino acids. Germline V gene lookup returns CDR1 SGHTA and CDR2 FQGNSA. The CDR3 sequence: CASSPGTALYGYTF.

The chain has TRBV5-1 and TRBJ2-2; TCRdb names TRBD1, which stays unverified in the absence of DNA. The germline V gene encodes CDR1 SGHRS and CDR2 YFSETQ. The CDR3 covers 17 residues. The CDR3 is CASSVNPGTGGAGELFF.

The chain links TRBV4-2 to TRBJ2-1; the D gene TCRdb calls, TRBD2, cannot be checked with no DNA. Germline values: CDR1 LGHNA, CDR2 YNFKEQ. The CDR3 loop spans 14 amino acids. The CDR3 sequence: CASSQGLAGVEQFF.

The chain has TRBV27 and TRBJ2-5; TCRdb's D call, TRBD2, is unchecked because there is no DNA. This CDR3 spans 13 amino acids. Germline V CDR1 and CDR2: MNHEY, SMNVEV (reference sequence). This CDR3 reads CASSRQGTETQYF.

The chain has TRBV7-9 and TRBJ2-3. The CDR3 runs to 17 residues. CDR1 is SEHNR, CDR2 FQNEAQ, per germline (reference sequence). CDR3 sequence: CASSLAASGWSTDTQYF.

The CDR3 is CSAHPRGPYNEQFF. V gene TRBV20-1 combines with J gene TRBJ2-1. This CDR3 has 14 residues. Germline V CDR1 and CDR2: DFQATT, SNEGSKA (reference sequence).

V gene TRBV7-9 combines with J gene TRBJ1-1; the D call from TCRdb, TRBD1, cannot be confirmed without DNA. Looked up from germline, CDR1 is SEHNR and CDR2 is FQNEAQ (reference sequence). The length of the CDR3 is 14 residues. The CDR3 protein is CASRAGAMNTEAFF.

The chain is built from TRBV20-1 and TRBJ2-5; TCRdb names TRBD2, which stays unverified in the absence of DNA. The CDR3 has 15 amino acids. Germline loops: CDR1 DFQATT, CDR2 SNEGSKA (reference sequence). Here the CDR3 reads CSARGSSGHGETQYF.

The rearrangement uses TRBV2 and TRBJ1-6. The germline V gene encodes CDR1 SNHLY and CDR2 FYNNEI. The length of the CDR3 is 14 residues. CDR3 residues: CASSEEARTSPLHF.

CDR3 in amino acids: CASSKDRAITDTQYF. J is TRBJ2-3 and V is TRBV11-3; the D call from TCRdb, TRBD1, cannot be confirmed without DNA. Per the germline V gene, CDR1 is SGHNT and CDR2 is YENEEA. This CDR3 region has 15 residues.

This sequence joins TRBV29-1 and TRBJ2-3; absent DNA, TCRdb's TRBD2 call cannot be checked. Germline assignment: CDR1 SQVTM and CDR2 ANQGSEA. The CDR3 totals 15 residues. The CDR3 protein is CSVGTSGSGGDTQYF.

The chain has TRBV7-9 and TRBJ1-2; TCRdb proposes TRBD1, but this gene call is untestable without DNA. CDR3 length: 14 amino acids. Germline V CDR1 and CDR2: SEHNR, FQNEAQ (reference sequence). CDR3 sequence reads: CASSSQGPSYGYTF. Full variable domain (remainder filled in from reference TRBV7-9 and TRBJ1-2): DTGVSQNPRHKITKRGQNVTFRCDPISEHNRLYWYRQTLGQGPEFLTYFQNEAQLEKSRLLSDRFSAERPKGSFSTLEIQRTEQGDSAMYLCASSSQGPSYGYTFGSGTRLTVV.

The gene calls are TRBV5-1 and TRBJ2-1; TCRdb names TRBD2, which stays unverified in the absence of DNA. CDR1 SGHRS and CDR2 YFSETQ come from the germline V gene. The length of the CDR3 is 16 residues. The CDR3 reads CASSLQSSGRINEQFF.

The chain combines TRBV25-1 with TRBJ1-6. The CDR3 spans 18 residues. Germline V CDR1 and CDR2: MGHDK, SYGVNS. CDR3 region: CASTKGVGQGSYNSPLHF.